The rows below give T cell receptor beta chains drawn from one sample of a study of vaccination and CD4 T cells after COVID-19. Their cognate antigens are unknown. A single record per CDR3 protein comes from TCRdb applying MiXCR to the PCR reads. The data hold 15,000 or so distinct CDR3 sequences, with 50% to 55% observed a single time. Sequenced input: CD4+ T cells from blood, cultured in vitro. The source is a human donor who had recovered from COVID-19. The CDR3 runs from the conserved cysteine through the conserved F or W. D genes are given only for firm matches. Size is omitted from some rows. Given values are once, few, many or a class for expanded clones.

clone_size | d_call | j_call | v_call | cdr3_aa | cdr3_nt
NA | NA | TRBJ1-5 | TRBV23-1 | CASSPNPGDYSNQPQHF | TGCGCCAGCAGCCCAAATCCCGGGGATTATAGCAATCAGCCCCAGCATTTT
NA | TRBD2 | TRBJ2-3 | TRBV19 | CASGELAANTDTQYF | TGTGCCAGCGGGGAGCTAGCGGCGAACACAGATACGCAGTATTTT
NA | TRBD1 | TRBJ2-3 | TRBV19 | CASSMRDRGGSADTQYF | TGTGCCAGTAGTATGCGGGACAGGGGAGGTAGTGCAGATACGCAGTATTTT
few | NA | TRBJ2-7 | TRBV28 | CASSLGMISGEQYF | TGTGCCAGCAGTTTGGGAATGATTTCCGGCGAGCAGTACTTC
NA | NA | TRBJ2-3 | TRBV7-9 | CASSLTRGAGADTDTQYF | TGTGCCAGCAGCTTAACGAGGGGGGCAGGGGCCGACACAGATACGCAGTATTTT
NA | NA | TRBJ2-7 | TRBV7-2 | CASSLIPTAEQYF | TGTGCCAGCAGCTTGATCCCCACGGCCGAGCAGTACTTC
NA | TRBD1 | TRBJ2-6 | TRBV19 | CASSRGTGLGGANVLTF | TGTGCCAGTAGTAGAGGGACAGGGCTGGGTGGGGCCAACGTCCTGACTTTC
NA | NA | TRBJ2-1 | TRBV7-2 | CASSLYGRAYNEQFF | TGTGCCAGCAGCTTATACGGGAGAGCCTACAATGAGCAGTTCTTC
few | NA | TRBJ2-2 | TRBV7-9 | CASSLGPINTGELFF | TGTGCCAGCAGCTTAGGTCCTATTAACACCGGGGAGCTGTTTTTT
NA | TRBD2 | TRBJ2-1 | TRBV6-1 | CASSETGTREFNEQFF | TGTGCCAGCAGTGAGACCGGGACTAGGGAATTCAATGAGCAGTTCTTC
NA | TRBD1 | TRBJ2-7 | TRBV12-3/TRBV12-4 | CASSFGRYWDSVSYEQYF | TGTGCCAGCAGTTTTGGTCGTTACTGGGACAGCGTATCCTACGAGCAGTACTTC
NA | NA | TRBJ2-5 | TRBV5-4 | CASSLGSGSQETQYF | TGTGCCAGCAGCTTGGGGAGCGGTAGTCAAGAGACCCAGTACTTC
medium-sized | TRBD1 | TRBJ2-7 | TRBV27 | CASSSGQGLEQYF | TGTGCCAGCAGTTCGGGACAGGGTCTCGAGCAGTACTTC
NA | NA | TRBJ1-1 | TRBV4-3 | CASSQEPGDNTEAFF | TGCGCCAGCAGCCAGGAACCGGGAGACAACACTGAAGCTTTCTTT
NA | NA | TRBJ2-4 | TRBV19 | CASSIEGVRTGSTNIQYF | TGTGCCAGTAGTATAGAGGGGGTTCGAACGGGGAGTACGAACATTCAGTACTTC
NA | TRBD1 | TRBJ2-1 | TRBV11-2 | CASSLFGTGSPNEQFF | TGTGCCAGCAGCTTGTTCGGGACAGGGTCCCCTAATGAGCAGTTCTTC
NA | NA | TRBJ1-1 | TRBV20-1 | CSAATGWNTEAFF | TGCAGTGCTGCTACAGGGTGGAACACTGAAGCTTTCTTT
NA | TRBD2 | TRBJ2-1 | TRBV7-2 | CASSRPSGSANEQFF | TGTGCCAGCAGCCGTCCTAGCGGGAGTGCGAATGAGCAGTTCTTC
medium-sized | NA | TRBJ1-5 | TRBV20-1 | CSARDQGNQPQHF | TGCAGTGCTAGAGATCAGGGAAATCAGCCCCAGCATTTT
NA | TRBD2 | TRBJ2-5 | TRBV7-8 | CASSFSSGGQETQYF | TGTGCCAGCAGCTTCTCCTCGGGGGGACAAGAGACCCAGTACTTC
few | NA | TRBJ1-1 | TRBV10-1 | CASSKQRNTEAFF | TGCGCCAGCAGTAAGCAGAGGAACACTGAAGCTTTCTTT
NA | TRBD2 | TRBJ2-7 | TRBV20-1 | CSAQRASGRARYDGQYF | TGCAGTGCCCAGAGGGCTAGCGGGAGGGCCCGTTACGATGGGCAGTACTTC
NA | TRBD2 | TRBJ2-1 | TRBV7-9 | CASGEGRSEQFF | TGTGCGTCGGGGGAGGGCCGGAGTGAGCAGTTCTTC
NA | NA | TRBJ1-5 | TRBV5-1 | CASSPNGGVSNQPQHF | TGCGCCAGCAGCCCTAATGGGGGGGTTAGCAATCAGCCCCAGCATTTT
NA | TRBD2 | TRBJ2-7 | TRBV7-3 | CASSLRGLAGGREQYF | TGTGCCAGCAGCTTAAGGGGACTAGCGGGAGGGCGGGAGCAGTACTTC
once | NA | TRBJ1-1 | TRBV10-3 | CAISESKSTGLKNTEAFF | TGTGCCATCAGTGAGTCGAAATCCACAGGGTTAAAAAACACTGAAGCTTTCTTT
NA | NA | TRBJ2-2 | TRBV5-8 | CASSPWVFGELFF | TGTGCCAGCAGCCCCTGGGTCTTCGGGGAGCTGTTTTTT
NA | TRBD2 | TRBJ2-5 | TRBV20-1 | CSARKASGGVGETQYF | TGCAGTGCTAGGAAGGCTAGCGGGGGCGTGGGGGAGACCCAGTACTTC